Listed below are T cell receptor beta chains from one sample, sequenced in a study of OX40 agonist ivuxolimab in advanced cancers. TCRdb's table, derived via immunoSEQ multiplex PCR, lists solely in-frame clones and lacks some. Of roughly 100,000 clones listed, 90% to 95% are singletons. Sequenced here: CD4+ or CD8+ T cells sorted from blood, sampled in a trial of the OX40 agonist ivuxolimab. These receptors originate from an adult with an advanced solid tumor such as melanoma, head and neck, liver or kidney cancer. Each CDR3 is given with its conserved first and last residue. A D gene is named only where the DNA matches it firmly.

>.|TRBV6-6
CASSYAGGANQPQHF
>.|TRBV7-9
CASSSGTDTQYF
>.|TRBV7-2
CASSSTRANNEQFF
>.|TRBV2
CASARDTFTDTQYF
>.|TRBV5-6
CASSWTRVGTKNIQYF
>.|TRBV6-5
CASRSGNSPLHF
>TRBD2|TRBV15
CATRRAGASTDTQYF
>.|TRBV6-6
CASSISQETQYF
>.|TRBV6-6
CASSYREWETQYF
>.|TRBV14
CASSQELGEQFF